This T cell receptor (beta chain) was observed in a study of beta chain features in type 1 diabetes. The wider study: Across every sample, around 100,000,000 sorted cells were examined in total.

Germline values: CDR1 SGHRS, CDR2 YFSETQ. CDR3 length: 16 amino acids. The V and J ends lost 0 bases and 6 bases respectively, with 16 bases between them. Expressed TCRB transcripts got sequenced, as all isolated RNA was reverse transcribed. Some clones are missing from TCRdb's copy, which holds only in-frame ones; the method was immunoSEQ multiplex PCR. This sample yields under 250,000 clones, of which approximately 10% are seen a single time; 1% to 1.5% belongs to the top ten. Sorted CD4+ subsets: naive, central memory, regulatory, stem cell-like memory (CD45RO/CCR7/CD25/CD127/CD95/CD27 panel). Sequences were obtained from central memory CD4+ T cells from blood. The TCR was taken from a man in his late teens or twenties in good health. This chain links TRBV5-1 with TRBJ2-1; the D gene is possibly TRBD1 (5 bases). In DNA form, the CDR3 reads TGCGCCAGCAGCTTGGCTTCGCAGGGCCCATCCAATGAGCAGTTCTTC. This encodes CASSLASQGPSNEQFF.